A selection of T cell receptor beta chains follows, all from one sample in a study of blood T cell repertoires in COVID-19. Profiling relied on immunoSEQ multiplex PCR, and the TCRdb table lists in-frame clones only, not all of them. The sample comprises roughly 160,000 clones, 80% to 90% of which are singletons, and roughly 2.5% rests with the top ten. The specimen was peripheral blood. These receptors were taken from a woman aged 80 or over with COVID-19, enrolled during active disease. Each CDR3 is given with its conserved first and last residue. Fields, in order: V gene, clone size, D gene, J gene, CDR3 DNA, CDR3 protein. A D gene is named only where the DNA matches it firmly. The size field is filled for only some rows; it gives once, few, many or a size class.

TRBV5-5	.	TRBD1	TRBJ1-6	TGTGCCAGCAGCCCACAGGGACAGGGATTCTCACCCCTCCACTTT	CASSPQGQGFSPLHF
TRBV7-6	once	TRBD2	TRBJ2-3	TGTGCCAGCAGCTTGGGGACTAGCGGGGGCCTAAGCACAGATACGCAGTATTTT	CASSLGTSGGLSTDTQYF
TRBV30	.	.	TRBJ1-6	TGTGCCTGGAGTGTAGGCACAGATAATTCACCCCTCCACTTT	CAWSVGTDNSPLHF
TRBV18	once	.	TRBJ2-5	TGTGCCAGCTCACCACCTTGGGGAGGTGAAGAGACCCAGTACTTC	CASSPPWGGEETQYF
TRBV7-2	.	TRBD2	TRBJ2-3	TGTGCCAGCAGCTTATTTTCCGGGGGGGTTAGGTATTTT	CASSLFSGGVRYF
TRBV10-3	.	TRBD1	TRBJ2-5	TGTGCCATCAGTGAGAGAGGGACAGGGTTTTTTGAGACCCAGTACTTC	CAISERGTGFFETQYF
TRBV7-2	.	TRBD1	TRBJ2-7	TGTGCCAGCAGCCGAGTGACAGGGCGCGAGCAGTACTTC	CASSRVTGREQYF
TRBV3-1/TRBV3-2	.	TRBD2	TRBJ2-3	TGTGCCAGCAGCCAAACCGGGACTAGGGGAGATACGCAGTATTTT	CASSQTGTRGDTQYF
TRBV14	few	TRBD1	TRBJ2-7	TGTGCCAGCAGCCAAGATCTTGACAGGGTCTACGAGCAGTACTTC	CASSQDLDRVYEQYF
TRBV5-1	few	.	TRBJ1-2	TGCGCCAGCAGCGGGTATCAGGGGACGGGGTATGGCTACACCTTC	CASSGYQGTGYGYTF
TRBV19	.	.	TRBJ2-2	TGTGCCAGTAGTATAGGGACAAGGGTGAGGTGGACCGGGGAGCTGTTTTTT	CASSIGTRVRWTGELFF
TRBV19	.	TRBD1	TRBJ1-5	TGTGCCAGTAGTATAGCAGGGGGCGCGACGCCCCAGCATTTT	CASSIAGGATPQHF
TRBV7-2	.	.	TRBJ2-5	TGTGCCAGCAGCCCCCAGGAGACCCAGTACTTC	CASSPQETQYF
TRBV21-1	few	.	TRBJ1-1	TGTGCCAGCAGCAAAGCGTTCCGGGGTCCCGAAGCTTTCTTT	CASSKAFRGPEAFF
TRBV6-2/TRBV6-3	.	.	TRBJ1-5	TGTGCCAGCAGTTATTCGCAGGGTAATCAGCCCCAGCATTTT	CASSYSQGNQPQHF
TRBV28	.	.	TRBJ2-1	TGTGCCGCGACGTCCCAATGGGCTTCGTTCTTC	CAATSQWASFF
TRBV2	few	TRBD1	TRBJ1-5	TGTGCCAGCAGGAACAGGGGTGGGCAGCCCCAGCATTTT	CASRNRGGQPQHF
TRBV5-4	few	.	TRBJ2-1	TGTGCCAGCAGCTCGAGAAGGGGTTCCCTTTACAATGAGCAGTTCTTC	CASSSRRGSLYNEQFF
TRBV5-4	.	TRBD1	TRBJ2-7	TGTGCCAGCAGCCAAAGGGACAGGGCAGACTACGAGCAGTACTTC	CASSQRDRADYEQYF
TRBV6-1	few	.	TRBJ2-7	TGTGCCAGCAGTGAAATCTCCCCCCGGGGCTACGAGCAGTACTTC	CASSEISPRGYEQYF
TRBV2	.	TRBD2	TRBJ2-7	TGTGCCAGCAGCGGACTAGCGGGCGCCTACGAGCAGTACTTC	CASSGLAGAYEQYF
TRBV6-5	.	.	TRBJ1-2	TGTGCCAGCAGGAACTCCAGGTCGGGCTACACCTTC	CASRNSRSGYTF
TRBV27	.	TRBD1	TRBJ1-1	TGTGCCAGCAGCCCCAACGACAGGGGAGACCCTGAAGCTTTCTTT	CASSPNDRGDPEAFF
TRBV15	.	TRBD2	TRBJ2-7	TGTGCCACCGGGACTAACTACGAGCAGTACTTC	CATGTNYEQYF
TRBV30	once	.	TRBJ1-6	TGTGCCTGGGAACAGTATAATTCACCCCTCCACTTT	CAWEQYNSPLHF
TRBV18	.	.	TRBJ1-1	TGTGCCAGCTCCCGCGGGGGTGAGGCTGAAGCTTTCTTT	CASSRGGEAEAFF
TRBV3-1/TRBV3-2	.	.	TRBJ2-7	TGTGCCAGCAGCCAAGGATGGACTGGGCCTTCCTACGAGCAGTACTTC	CASSQGWTGPSYEQYF
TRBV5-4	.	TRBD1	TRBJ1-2	TGTGCCAGCAGCCAGGGGGGAGGCTATGGCTACACCTTC	CASSQGGGYGYTF
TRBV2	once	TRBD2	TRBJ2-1	TGTGCCAGCAGTGACGCGGGACTAGCGGGGGCCACCTACAATGAGCAGTTCTTC	CASSDAGLAGATYNEQFF
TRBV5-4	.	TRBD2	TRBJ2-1	TGTGCCAGCAGCTTTTCGGGGGGGGTCTTTGGGCAGTTCTTC	CASSFSGGVFGQFF
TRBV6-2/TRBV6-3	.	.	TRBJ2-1	TGTGCCAGCAGTTACCCTCCCGGGGGCTCCTACAATGAGCAGTTCTTC	CASSYPPGGSYNEQFF
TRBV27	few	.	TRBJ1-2	TGTGCCAGCAGGGACTTTGGCTACACCTTC	CASRDFGYTF
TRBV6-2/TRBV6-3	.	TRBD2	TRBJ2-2	TGTGCCAGCAGTTACTCCCGACTGGTAGCGGGGGGGCCGAAGGACACCGGGGAGCTGTTTTTT	CASSYSRLVAGGPKDTGELFF